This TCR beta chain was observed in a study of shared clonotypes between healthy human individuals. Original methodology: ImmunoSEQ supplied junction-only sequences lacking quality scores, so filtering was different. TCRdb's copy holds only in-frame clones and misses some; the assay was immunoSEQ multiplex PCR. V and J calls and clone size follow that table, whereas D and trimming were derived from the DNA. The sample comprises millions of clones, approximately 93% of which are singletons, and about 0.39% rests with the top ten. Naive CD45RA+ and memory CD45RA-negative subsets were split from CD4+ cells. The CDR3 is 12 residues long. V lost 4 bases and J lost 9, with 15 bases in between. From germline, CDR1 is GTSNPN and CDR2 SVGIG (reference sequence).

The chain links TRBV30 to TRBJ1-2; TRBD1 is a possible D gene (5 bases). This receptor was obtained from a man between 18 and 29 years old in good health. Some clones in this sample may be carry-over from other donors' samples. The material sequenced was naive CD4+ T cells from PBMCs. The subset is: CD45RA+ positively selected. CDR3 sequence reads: CAWTPGVMSYTF. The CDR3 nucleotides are TGTGCCTGGACCCCGGGGGTGATGAGCTACACCTTC.